A selection of T cell receptor beta chains follows, all from one sample in a study of Ad26.COV2.S vaccination and SARS-CoV-2 variants. This table comes from immunoSEQ multiplex PCR, and its TCRdb copy is limited to in-frame clones, with some not included. This table holds over 250,000 clones, around 87% found once. The sequences come from peripheral blood, collected in a trial of Ad26.COV2.S vaccine versus placebo. These receptors came from a person aged 18 to 65 who received the Ad26.COV2.S COVID-19 vaccine or a placebo. CDR3s include the opening cysteine and the closing phenylalanine or tryptophan. Where a row states a size, it is once, few, many or the class of an expanded clone; other rows omit it.

TRBV5-4,NA,CASSFGLAAQETQYF
TRBV15,NA,CATSTPVSCRDRVETQYF
TRBV7-2,once,CASSLVLQETQYF
TRBV2,NA,CASMGYSSEKLFF
TRBV19,NA,CASRAQDRVYGYTF
TRBV7-9,NA,CASSLGGRGPGGYTF
TRBV27,NA,CASSYRGGRTYEQYF
TRBV10-3,NA,CAISNDRTGNTIYF
TRBV12-3/TRBV12-4,NA,CASSFGHAGELFF
TRBV12-3/TRBV12-4,NA,CASSLQGGNIQYF
TRBV5-1,NA,CASSLESAASGTRVQFF
TRBV28,NA,CASSSVTLGYTF
TRBV28,NA,CASRALRGQPQHF